This T cell receptor beta chain emerged from a study of blood T cell repertoires in COVID-19. Per germline, CDR1 SGHVS and CDR2 FNYEAQ. The CDR3 is 13 residues long. V was trimmed by 3 bases and J by 3 bases, leaving 6 bases between them. Original processing methods: Reference gene primer amplification gave estimated nucleated cell counts. Repertoires were generated with immunoSEQ multiplex PCR, while TCRdb's copy carries only in-frame clones and drops some. The V and J calls and clone size come from that table; D and trimming were worked out from the DNA. This table has 30,000 to 40,000 clones, around 85% appearing once.

V is TRBV7-6 and J is TRBJ1-5; D call uncertain. The source material was peripheral blood. The TCR was taken from a man aged 55 to 69 with active or convalescent COVID-19. CDR3 residues: CASSLSFNQPQHF. DNA for the CDR3: TGTGCCAGCAGCTTGTCGTTCAATCAGCCCCAGCATTTT.